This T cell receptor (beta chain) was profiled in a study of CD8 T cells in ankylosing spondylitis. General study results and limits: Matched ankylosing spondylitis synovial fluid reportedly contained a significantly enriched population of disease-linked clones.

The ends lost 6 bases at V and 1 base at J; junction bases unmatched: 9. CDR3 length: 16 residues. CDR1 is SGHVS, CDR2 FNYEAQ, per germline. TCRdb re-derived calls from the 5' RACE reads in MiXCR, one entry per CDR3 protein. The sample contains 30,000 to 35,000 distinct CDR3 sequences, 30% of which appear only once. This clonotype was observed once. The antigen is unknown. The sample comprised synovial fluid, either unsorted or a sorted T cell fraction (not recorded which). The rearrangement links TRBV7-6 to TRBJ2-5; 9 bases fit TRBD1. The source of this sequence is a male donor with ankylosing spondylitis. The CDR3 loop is CASRPTGGWVQETQYF. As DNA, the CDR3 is TGTGCCAGCAGGCCAACAGGGGGCTGGGTCCAAGAGACCCAGTACTTC.